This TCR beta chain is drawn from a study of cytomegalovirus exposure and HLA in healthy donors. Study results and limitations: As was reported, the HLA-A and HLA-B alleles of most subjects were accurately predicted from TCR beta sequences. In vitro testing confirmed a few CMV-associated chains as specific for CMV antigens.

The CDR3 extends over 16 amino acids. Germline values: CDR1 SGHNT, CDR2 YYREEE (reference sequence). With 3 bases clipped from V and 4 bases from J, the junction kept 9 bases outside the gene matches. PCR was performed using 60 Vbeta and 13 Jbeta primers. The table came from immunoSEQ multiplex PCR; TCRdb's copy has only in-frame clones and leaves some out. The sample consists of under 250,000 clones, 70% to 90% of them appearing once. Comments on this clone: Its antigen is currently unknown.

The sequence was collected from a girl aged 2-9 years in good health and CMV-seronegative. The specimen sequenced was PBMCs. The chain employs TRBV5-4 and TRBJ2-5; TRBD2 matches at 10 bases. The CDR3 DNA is TGTGCCAGCAGCTACCGAGCGGGGGGGCGGGGAGAGACCCAGTACTTC. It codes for CASSYRAGGRGETQYF.